The next 7 T cell receptor beta chains were all read from a single sample in a study of blood T cell repertoires in COVID-19. Measured with immunoSEQ multiplex PCR; TCRdb has only the in-frame clones, and not every one. The sample has roughly 65,000 clones, around 84% seen once. The sample taken for sequencing was peripheral blood. The receptors shown here come from a man aged 50 or older with acute or convalescent COVID-19.

This chain joins TRBV6-6 and TRBJ2-2; TRBD1 agrees at 7 bases. Trimming cost V 6 bases and J 0 bases; bases outside gene matches: 16. Looked up from germline, CDR1 is MNHNY and CDR2 is SVGAGI (reference sequence). This CDR3 comprises 19 residues. The DNA of the CDR3 is TGTGCCAGCAGCTCTTCCCGCTACCCGGGACAGACGAACACCGGGGAGCTGTTTTTT. As protein: CASSSSRYPGQTNTGELFF.

The rearrangement links TRBV19 to TRBJ2-5; the match to TRBD1 covers 8 bases. The CDR3 consists of 14 residues. With 4 bases clipped from V and 7 bases from J, the junction kept 8 bases outside the gene matches. Germline values: CDR1 LNHDA, CDR2 SQIVND (reference sequence). The CDR3 DNA sequence: TGTGCCAGTAGTAGAGGACAGGGAGGATTGACCCAGTACTTC. Protein sequence: CASSRGQGGLTQYF.

The gene calls are TRBV27 and TRBJ2-3, with D tentatively TRBD1 (6 bases). From germline, CDR1 is MNHEY and CDR2 SMNVEV (reference sequence). The CDR3 covers 14 residues. With 1 base removed from V and 7 bases from J, the gap between germline ends came to 12 bases. CDR3 in DNA: TGTGCCAGCAGTTTATATAGGGACAAAAATACGCAGTATTTT. Amino acid sequence: CASSLYRDKNTQYF.

J is TRBJ2-7 and V is TRBV11-2; 10 bases line up with TRBD2. CDR3 size: 15 residues. Unmatched junction bases numbered 6, after V lost 4 bases and J lost 3 bases. The V gene's germline CDR1 is SGHAT and CDR2 FQNNGV. The CDR3, as DNA: TGTGCCAGCAGCTCCCGACTAGCGGGCTTCTACGAGCAGTACTTC. Translation: CASSSRLAGFYEQYF.

The gene calls are TRBV7-3 and TRBJ2-1; 10 positions agree with TRBD1. The CDR3 totals 13 residues. V dropped 4 bases and J dropped 9; count of bases not matched to a gene: 3. In germline, CDR1 is SGHTA, CDR2 FQGTGA. In DNA form, the CDR3 reads TGTGCCAGCAGCTCGACAGGGGGCGGTGAGCAGTTCTTC. Protein sequence: CASSSTGGGEQFF.

CDR3 residues: CASSPGDTSSPLHF. Here the CDR3 DNA reads TGTGCCAGCTCACCGGGGGACACCTCTTCGCCCCTCCACTTT. This chain connects TRBV18 to TRBJ1-6; D perhaps matches TRBD1 (6 bases). Deletions cut 3 bases from V and 13 bases from J, with 16 bases between. This CDR3 comprises 14 residues. CDR1 is KGHSH and CDR2 is LQKENI in the germline V gene.

V gene TRBV12-5 combines with J gene TRBJ1-1; TRBD1 matches 7 bases. CDR3 size: 12 residues. Losses at the gene ends were 7 bases for V and 7 bases for J; bases not matched to a gene: 6. Germline CDR1 LGHNT, CDR2 FRNRAP. CDR3 sequence: CASVRDSSEAFF. The CDR3 region has the DNA TGTGCTAGTGTCCGGGACAGTAGTGAAGCTTTCTTT. Looking up the rest from reference TRBV12-5 and TRBJ1-1 gives the full variable domain: DARVTQTPRHKVTEMGQEVTMRCQPILGHNTVFWYRQTMMQGLELLAYFRNRAPLDDSGMPKDRFSAEMPDATLATLKIQPSEPRDSAVYFCASVRDSSEAFFGQGTRLTVV.